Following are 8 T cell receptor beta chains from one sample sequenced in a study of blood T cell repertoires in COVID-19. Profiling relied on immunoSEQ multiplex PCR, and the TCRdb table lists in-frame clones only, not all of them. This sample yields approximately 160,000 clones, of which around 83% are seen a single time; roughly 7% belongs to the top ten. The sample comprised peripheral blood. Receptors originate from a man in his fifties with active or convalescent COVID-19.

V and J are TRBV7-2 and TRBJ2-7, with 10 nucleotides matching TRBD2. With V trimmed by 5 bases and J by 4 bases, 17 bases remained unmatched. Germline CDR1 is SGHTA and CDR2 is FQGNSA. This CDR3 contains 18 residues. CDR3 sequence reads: CASSPRTSGPGGLYEQYF. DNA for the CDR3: TGTGCCAGCAGCCCAAGGACTAGCGGCCCCGGGGGCCTATACGAGCAGTACTTC.

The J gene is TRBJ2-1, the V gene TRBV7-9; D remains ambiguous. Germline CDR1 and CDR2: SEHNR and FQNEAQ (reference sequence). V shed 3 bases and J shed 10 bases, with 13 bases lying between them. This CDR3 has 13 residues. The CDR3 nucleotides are TGTGCCAGCAGCTTTATCCCCCCTCGGGAGCAGTTCTTC. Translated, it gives CASSFIPPREQFF.

The CDR3 spells CASSGGQYNSPLHF. In nucleotides, the CDR3 is TGTGCCAGCAGTGGAGGGCAGTATAATTCACCCCTCCACTTT. The V call is TRBV2, the J call TRBJ1-6; D ambiguous. V was trimmed by 4 bases and J by 4 bases, leaving 8 bases between them. Germline V gives CDR1 SNHLY, CDR2 FYNNEI. The length of the CDR3 is 14 residues.

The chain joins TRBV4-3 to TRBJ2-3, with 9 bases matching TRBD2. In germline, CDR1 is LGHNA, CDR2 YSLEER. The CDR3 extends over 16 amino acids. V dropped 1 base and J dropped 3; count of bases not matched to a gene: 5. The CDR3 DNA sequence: TGCGCCAGCAGCCAAGGTCCTAGCGGGATAACAGATACGCAGTATTTT. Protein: CASSQGPSGITDTQYF.

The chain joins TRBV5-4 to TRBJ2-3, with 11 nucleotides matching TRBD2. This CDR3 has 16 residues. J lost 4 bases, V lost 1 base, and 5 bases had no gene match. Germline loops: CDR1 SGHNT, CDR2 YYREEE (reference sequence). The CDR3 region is CASSLTSGSRADTQYF. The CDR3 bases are TGTGCCAGCAGCTTGACTAGCGGGAGCCGGGCAGATACGCAGTATTTT.

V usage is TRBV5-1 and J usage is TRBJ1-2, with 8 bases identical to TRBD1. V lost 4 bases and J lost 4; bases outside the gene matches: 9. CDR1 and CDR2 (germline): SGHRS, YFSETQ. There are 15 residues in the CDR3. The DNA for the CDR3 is TGCGCCAGCAGCCCAGCACGACAGGGGTCCTATGGCTACACCTTC. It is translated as CASSPARQGSYGYTF.

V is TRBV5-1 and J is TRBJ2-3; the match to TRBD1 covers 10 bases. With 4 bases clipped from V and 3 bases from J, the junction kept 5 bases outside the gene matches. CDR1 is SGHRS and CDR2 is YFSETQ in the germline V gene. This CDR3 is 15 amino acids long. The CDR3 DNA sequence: TGCGCCAGCAGCCTGACGGGACAGGGGACAGATACGCAGTATTTT. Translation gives CASSLTGQGTDTQYF.

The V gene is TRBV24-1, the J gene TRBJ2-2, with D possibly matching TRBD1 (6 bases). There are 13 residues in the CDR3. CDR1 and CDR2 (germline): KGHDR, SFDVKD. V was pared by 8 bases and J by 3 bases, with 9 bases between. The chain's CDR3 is CATTGQYTGELFF. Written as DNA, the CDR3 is TGTGCCACCACAGGACAGTACACCGGGGAGCTGTTTTTT.